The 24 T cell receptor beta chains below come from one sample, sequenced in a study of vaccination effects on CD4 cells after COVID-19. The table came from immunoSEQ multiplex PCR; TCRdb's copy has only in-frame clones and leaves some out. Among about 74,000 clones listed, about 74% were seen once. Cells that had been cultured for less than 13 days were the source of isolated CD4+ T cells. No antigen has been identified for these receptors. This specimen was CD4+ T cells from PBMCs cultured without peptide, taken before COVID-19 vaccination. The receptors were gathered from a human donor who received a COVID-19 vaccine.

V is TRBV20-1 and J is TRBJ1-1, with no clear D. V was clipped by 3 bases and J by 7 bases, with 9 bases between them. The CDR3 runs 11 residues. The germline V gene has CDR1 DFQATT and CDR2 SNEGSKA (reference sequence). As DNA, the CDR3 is TGCAGTGCTAGGTACAGAGGTGAAGCTTTCTTT. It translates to CSARYRGEAFF.

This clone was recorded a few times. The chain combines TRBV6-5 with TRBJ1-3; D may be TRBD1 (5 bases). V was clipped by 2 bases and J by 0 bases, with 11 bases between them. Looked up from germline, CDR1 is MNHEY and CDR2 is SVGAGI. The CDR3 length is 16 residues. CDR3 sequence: CASSYAQASSGNTIYF. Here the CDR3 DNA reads TGTGCCAGCAGTTACGCACAGGCTAGCTCTGGAAACACCATATATTTT.

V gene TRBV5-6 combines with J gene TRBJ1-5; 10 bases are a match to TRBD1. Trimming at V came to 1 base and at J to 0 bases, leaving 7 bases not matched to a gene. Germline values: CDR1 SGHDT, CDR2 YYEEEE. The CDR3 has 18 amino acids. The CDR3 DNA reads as TGTGCCAGCAGCTTGAGGACAGGGGGACGAAATAGCAATCAGCCCCAGCATTTT. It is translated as CASSLRTGGRNSNQPQHF.

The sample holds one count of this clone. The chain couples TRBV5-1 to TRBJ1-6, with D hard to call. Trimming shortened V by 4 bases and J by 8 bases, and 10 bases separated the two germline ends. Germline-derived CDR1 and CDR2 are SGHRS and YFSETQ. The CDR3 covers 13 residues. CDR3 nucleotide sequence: TGCGCCAGCAGCCTTGAGAGTTATTCACCCCTCCACTTT. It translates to CASSLESYSPLHF.

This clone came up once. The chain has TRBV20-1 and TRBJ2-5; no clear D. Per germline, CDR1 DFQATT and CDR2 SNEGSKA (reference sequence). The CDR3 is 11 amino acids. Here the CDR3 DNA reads TGCGCCAAACCCTCCGGGGAGACCCAGTACTTC. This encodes CAKPSGETQYF.

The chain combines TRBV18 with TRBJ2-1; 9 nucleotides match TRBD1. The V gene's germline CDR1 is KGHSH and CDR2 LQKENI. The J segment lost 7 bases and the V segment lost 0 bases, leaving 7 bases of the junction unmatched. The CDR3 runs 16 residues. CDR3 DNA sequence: TGTGCCAGCTCACCACCGAACAGGGGGCTTTGGAATGAGCAGTTCTTC. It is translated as CASSPPNRGLWNEQFF.

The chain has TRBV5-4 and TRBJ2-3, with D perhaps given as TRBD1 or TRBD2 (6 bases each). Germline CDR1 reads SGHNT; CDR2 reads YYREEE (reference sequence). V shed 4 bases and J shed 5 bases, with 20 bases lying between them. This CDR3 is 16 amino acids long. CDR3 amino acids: CASSQKRGVGIDTQYF. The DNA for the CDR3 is TGTGCCAGCAGCCAAAAAAGGGGGGTTGGGATAGATACGCAGTATTTT.

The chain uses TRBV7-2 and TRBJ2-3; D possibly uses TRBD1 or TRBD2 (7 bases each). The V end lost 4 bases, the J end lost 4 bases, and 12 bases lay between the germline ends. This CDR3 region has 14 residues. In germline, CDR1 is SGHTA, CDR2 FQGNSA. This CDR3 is CASSSQGGPDTQYF. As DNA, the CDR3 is TGTGCCAGCAGCTCCCAGGGGGGGCCAGATACGCAGTATTTT.

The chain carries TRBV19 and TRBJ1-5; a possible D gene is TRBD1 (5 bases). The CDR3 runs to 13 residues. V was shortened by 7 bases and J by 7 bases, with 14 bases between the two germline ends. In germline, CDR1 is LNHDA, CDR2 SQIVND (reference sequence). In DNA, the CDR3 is TGTGCCAGTACAGGGTTTTCAGGGCAGCCCCAGCATTTT. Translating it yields CASTGFSGQPQHF.

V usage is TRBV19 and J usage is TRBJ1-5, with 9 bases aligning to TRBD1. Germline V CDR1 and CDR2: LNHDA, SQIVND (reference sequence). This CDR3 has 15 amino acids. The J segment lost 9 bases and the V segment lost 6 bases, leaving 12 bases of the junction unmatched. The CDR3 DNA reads TGTGCCAGTAGATTACAGGGGGCGGCCTCATGGCCCCAGCATTTT. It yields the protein CASRLQGAASWPQHF.

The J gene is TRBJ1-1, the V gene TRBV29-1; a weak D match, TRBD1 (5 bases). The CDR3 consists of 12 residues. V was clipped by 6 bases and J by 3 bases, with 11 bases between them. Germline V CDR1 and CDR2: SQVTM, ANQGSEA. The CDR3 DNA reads TGCAGCGTCTCTCGGGGGGACACTGAAGCTTTCTTT. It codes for CSVSRGDTEAFF.

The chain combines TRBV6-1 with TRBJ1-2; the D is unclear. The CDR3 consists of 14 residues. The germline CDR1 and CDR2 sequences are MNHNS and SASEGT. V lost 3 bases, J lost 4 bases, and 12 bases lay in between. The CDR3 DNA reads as TGTGCCAGCAGTGATGAGGCTGCTGGCTATGGCTACACCTTC. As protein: CASSDEAAGYGYTF.

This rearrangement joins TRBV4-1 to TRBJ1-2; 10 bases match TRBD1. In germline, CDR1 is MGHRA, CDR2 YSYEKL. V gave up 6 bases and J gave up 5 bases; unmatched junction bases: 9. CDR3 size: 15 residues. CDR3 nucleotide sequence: TGCGCCAGCAGGGCGGGACAGGGGCGACTATATGGCTACACCTTC. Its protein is CASRAGQGRLYGYTF.

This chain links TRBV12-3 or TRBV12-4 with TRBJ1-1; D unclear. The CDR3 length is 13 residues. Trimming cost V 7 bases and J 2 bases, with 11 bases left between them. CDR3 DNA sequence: TGTGCCAGCACCCGACGGACTAACACTGAAGCTTTCTTT. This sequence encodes CASTRRTNTEAFF.

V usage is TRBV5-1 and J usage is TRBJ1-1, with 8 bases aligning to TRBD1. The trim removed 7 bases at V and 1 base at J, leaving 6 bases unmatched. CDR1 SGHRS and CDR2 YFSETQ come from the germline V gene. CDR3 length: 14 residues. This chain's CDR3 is CASGAGGENTEAFF. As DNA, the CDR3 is TGCGCCAGCGGGGCAGGGGGCGAGAACACTGAAGCTTTCTTT.

The CDR3 protein is CASDNPQGSKGNTIYF. CDR3 nucleotides: TGTGCTAGTGACAACCCTCAGGGAAGTAAGGGAAACACCATATATTTT. This sequence joins TRBV12-5 and TRBJ1-3; the D gene is possibly TRBD1 (5 bases). Trimming pared 7 bases from V and 4 bases from J, leaving 20 bases between. The CDR3 has 16 residues. Germline V gene sequence: CDR1 LGHNT, CDR2 FRNRAP.

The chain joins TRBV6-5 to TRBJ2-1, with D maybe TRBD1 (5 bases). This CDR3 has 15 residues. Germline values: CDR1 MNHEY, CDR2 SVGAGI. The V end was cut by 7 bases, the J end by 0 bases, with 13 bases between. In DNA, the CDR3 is TGTGCCAGCATTTCACACAGGAGCTCCTACAATGAGCAGTTCTTC. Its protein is CASISHRSSYNEQFF.

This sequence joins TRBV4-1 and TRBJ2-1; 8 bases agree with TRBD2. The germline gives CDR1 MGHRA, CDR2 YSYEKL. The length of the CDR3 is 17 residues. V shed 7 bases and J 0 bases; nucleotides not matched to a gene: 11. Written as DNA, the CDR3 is TGCGCCAGCACCCGCGGGGGGCTAATTACCTCCTACAATGAGCAGTTCTTC. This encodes CASTRGGLITSYNEQFF.

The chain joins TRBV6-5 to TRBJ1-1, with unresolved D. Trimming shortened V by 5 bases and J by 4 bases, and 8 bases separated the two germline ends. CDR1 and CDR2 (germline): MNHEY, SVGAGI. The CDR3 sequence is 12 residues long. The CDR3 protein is CASSTGLTEAFF. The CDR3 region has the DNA TGTGCCAGCAGTACCGGCCTCACTGAAGCTTTCTTT.

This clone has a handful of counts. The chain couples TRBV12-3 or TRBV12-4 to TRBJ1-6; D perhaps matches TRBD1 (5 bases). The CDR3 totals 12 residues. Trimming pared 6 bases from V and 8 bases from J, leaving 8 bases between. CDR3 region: CASSPGYSPLHF. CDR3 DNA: TGTGCCAGCAGCCCAGGGTATTCACCCCTCCACTTT.

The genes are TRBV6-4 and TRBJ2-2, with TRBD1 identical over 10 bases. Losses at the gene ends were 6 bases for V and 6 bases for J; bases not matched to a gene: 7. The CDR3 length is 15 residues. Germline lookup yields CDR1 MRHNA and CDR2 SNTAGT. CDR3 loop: CASSPGTGVAGELFF. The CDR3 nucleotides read TGTGCCAGCAGCCCCGGGACAGGGGTTGCCGGGGAGCTGTTTTTT.

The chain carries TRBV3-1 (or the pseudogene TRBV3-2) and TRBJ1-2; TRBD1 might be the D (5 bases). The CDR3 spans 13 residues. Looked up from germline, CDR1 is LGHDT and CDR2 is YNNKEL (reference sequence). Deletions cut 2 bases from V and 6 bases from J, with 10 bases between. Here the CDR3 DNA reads TGTGCCAGCAGCCAACCGGGACGGGATGGCTACACCTTC. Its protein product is CASSQPGRDGYTF.

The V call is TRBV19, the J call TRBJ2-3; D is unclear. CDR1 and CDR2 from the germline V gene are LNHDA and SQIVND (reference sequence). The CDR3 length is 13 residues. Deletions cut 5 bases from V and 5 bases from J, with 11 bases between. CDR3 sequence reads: CASSPRPQDTQYF. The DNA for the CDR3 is TGTGCCAGTAGTCCCCGGCCCCAAGATACGCAGTATTTT.

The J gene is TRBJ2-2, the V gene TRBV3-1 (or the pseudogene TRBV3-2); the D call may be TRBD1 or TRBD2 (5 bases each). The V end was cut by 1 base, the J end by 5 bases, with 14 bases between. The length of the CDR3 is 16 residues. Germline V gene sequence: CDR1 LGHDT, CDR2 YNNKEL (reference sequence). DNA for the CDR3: TGTGCCAGCAGCCAAGTTGGGGAGAGGGGAACCGGGGAGCTGTTTTTT. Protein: CASSQVGERGTGELFF.